This T cell receptor beta chain was recovered during a study of beta chain features in type 1 diabetes. The wider study: Patients shared similar age, gender and cell yields with healthy donors.

Study findings and constraints: Within each of all four CD4+ subsets, Type 1 diabetes patients had TCRB CDR3s that were moderately but significantly shorter.

As regards this clone: The antigen is not known.

The authors reverse transcribed all of the isolated RNA, so sequencing captured expressed TCRB transcripts. Here immunoSEQ multiplex PCR was the method, and the copy in TCRdb shows in-frame clones only, minus some. The sample consists of around 58,000 clones, around three fifths of them appearing once. The source material was Tregs from blood. The sequence came from a woman between 18 and 29 years old in good health.

The CDR3 loop is CASSRGGTEAFF. The CDR3 DNA reads TGTGCCAGCAGTAGAGGGGGAACTGAAGCTTTCTTT. This chain uses TRBV6-1 with TRBJ1-1, with D maybe TRBD1 (6 bases). The V gene's germline CDR1 is MNHNS and CDR2 SASEGT. V lost 5 bases, J lost 5 bases, and 9 bases lay in between. This CDR3 has 12 residues.